This T cell receptor beta chain was obtained from a study of blood T cell repertoires in COVID-19. About the study: Samples of COVID-19 (acute and convalescent) were obtained from the United States, Italy and Spain. Sources were T cells, B-cell-depleted T cells, or PBMCs; the material itself was cDNA or gDNA.

CDR3 size: 15 residues. V was cut by 2 bases and J by 5 bases, with 15 bases left in between. In germline, CDR1 is MNHEY, CDR2 SMNVEV (reference sequence). Authors' analysis steps: From reference gene primer amplification, estimates of nucleated cell counts were derived. This table comes from immunoSEQ multiplex PCR, and its TCRdb copy is limited to in-frame clones, with some not included. That table is the source of V, J and clone size, and D and trimming were worked out from the DNA. The sample lists a few hundred thousand clones; around 87% were seen once. The chain joins TRBV27 to TRBJ2-5; D may be TRBD2 (5 bases). This TCR was sampled from a man aged 18 to 30 with active or convalescent COVID-19. The sequenced sample was peripheral blood. The chain's CDR3 is CASSLRADGKETQYF. The CDR3 bases are TGTGCCAGCAGTTTAAGAGCGGATGGGAAGGAGACCCAGTACTTC.